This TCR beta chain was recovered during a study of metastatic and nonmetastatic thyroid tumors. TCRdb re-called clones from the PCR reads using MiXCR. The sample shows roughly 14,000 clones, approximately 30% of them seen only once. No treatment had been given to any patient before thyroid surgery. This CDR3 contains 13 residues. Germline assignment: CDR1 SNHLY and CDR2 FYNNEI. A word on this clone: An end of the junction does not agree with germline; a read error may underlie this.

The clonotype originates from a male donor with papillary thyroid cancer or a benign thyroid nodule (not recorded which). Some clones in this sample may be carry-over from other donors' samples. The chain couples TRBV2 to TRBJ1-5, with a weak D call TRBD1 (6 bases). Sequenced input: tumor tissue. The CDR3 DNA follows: TGTTCCAGCAGTTACAGGGCCCGGGAGCCCCAGGAGTTT. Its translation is CSSSYRAREPQEF.